Sequencing of this T cell receptor beta chain was carried out in a study of blood T cells in healthy people across ages. Each donor gave roughly 9.8 milliliters of peripheral blood. The J segment lost 7 bases and the V segment lost 1 base, leaving 5 bases of the junction unmatched. From germline, CDR1 is SEHNR and CDR2 FQNEAQ (reference sequence). There are 15 residues in the CDR3. Sample-barcoded 5' priming and a J-beta primer mix drove a second PCR of 7 to 11 cycles. TCRdb itself ran the 5' RACE reads through MiXCR, one entry per CDR3 protein. The top ten clones hold roughly 25% of a sample with approximately 790,000 distinct CDR3 sequences, approximately 59% of them seen once.

V gene TRBV7-9 combines with J gene TRBJ1-5; 9 bases line up with TRBD1. Sequencing was carried out using blood. The TCR was taken from a man younger than 40 in good health. This CDR3 reads CASSLDGTGPQPQHF. Here the CDR3 DNA reads TGTGCCAGCAGCTTAGACGGGACAGGGCCCCAGCCCCAGCATTTT. Combining the CDR3 with reference TRBV7-9 and TRBJ1-5 gives the whole variable domain DTGVSQNPRHKITKRGQNVTFRCDPISEHNRLYWYRQTLGQGPEFLTYFQNEAQLEKSRLLSDRFSAERPKGSFSTLEIQRTEQGDSAMYLCASSLDGTGPQPQHFGDGTRLSIL.